The rows below give T cell receptor beta chains drawn from one sample of a study of response to subunit inactivated influenza vaccine. Using its own MiXCR run on the RT-PCR reads, TCRdb lists one record per CDR3 protein. The sample holds roughly 520,000 distinct CDR3 sequences, roughly 23% seen once. The sequences come from CD4+ T cells sorted from PBMCs, collected more than 4 days after vaccination. Every receptor here comes from a man in his fifties or sixties who received an inactivated influenza vaccine. Each CDR3 is given with its conserved first and last residue. The order of the fields is J gene, V gene, CDR3 protein.

J: TRBJ1-1; V: TRBV12-3/TRBV12-4; CDR3: CASSLYRTENTEAFF
J: TRBJ1-1; V: TRBV5-1; CDR3: CASSPTPNTEAFF
J: TRBJ1-2; V: TRBV4-1; CDR3: CASSQDANVGTYGYTF
J: TRBJ2-5; V: TRBV11-2; CDR3: CASSLDSSGGARQETQYF
J: TRBJ2-5; V: TRBV3-1; CDR3: CASSQDRVKETQYF
J: TRBJ2-7; V: TRBV14; CDR3: CASSYRTGNYEQYF
J: TRBJ2-2; V: TRBV12-3/TRBV12-4; CDR3: CASSPRTAFTGELFF
J: TRBJ1-5; V: TRBV6-1; CDR3: CASRTGPNQPQHF
J: TRBJ2-1; V: TRBV29-1; CDR3: CSVAQAVNEQFF
J: TRBJ2-3; V: TRBV20-1; CDR3: CSASGQISTDTQYF
J: TRBJ2-2; V: TRBV11-1; CDR3: CASSQYPRIRENTGELFF
J: TRBJ2-4; V: TRBV4-3; CDR3: CASSQGSGSLGNIQYF
J: TRBJ2-1; V: TRBV12-3/TRBV12-4; CDR3: CASSLYLDNEQFF
J: TRBJ2-2; V: TRBV4-3; CDR3: CASSWAGTTGELFF
J: TRBJ2-7; V: TRBV29-1; CDR3: CSALSRDSSYEQYF
J: TRBJ2-3; V: TRBV12-3/TRBV12-4; CDR3: CASMVTYPRTDTQYF
J: TRBJ2-5; V: TRBV10-3; CDR3: CAISEWGGLGTQYF
J: TRBJ2-1; V: TRBV4-3; CDR3: CASSQEVASRDYNEQFF
J: TRBJ2-1; V: TRBV12-3/TRBV12-4; CDR3: CASSFPSGPSYNEQFF
J: TRBJ2-7; V: TRBV3-1; CDR3: CASSLRATRPEQYF
J: TRBJ1-1; V: TRBV6-2/TRBV6-3; CDR3: CASSWAQRDSPTF
J: TRBJ2-3; V: TRBV5-1; CDR3: CASSFSGRVVDTQYF
J: TRBJ2-6; V: TRBV7-8; CDR3: CASSHIGAPGANVLTF
J: TRBJ2-7; V: TRBV27; CDR3: CASSIPGQPYEQYF
J: TRBJ2-1; V: TRBV11-2; CDR3: CASSLEHSGSYNEQFF
J: TRBJ2-1; V: TRBV20-1; CDR3: CSAREGDPYNEQFF
J: TRBJ1-1; V: TRBV12-5; CDR3: CASGLALTTEAFF
J: TRBJ2-1; V: TRBV20-1; CDR3: CSARNSGGASYNEQFF
J: TRBJ2-7; V: TRBV7-2; CDR3: CASSQTTGASYEQYF
J: TRBJ2-5; V: TRBV20-1; CDR3: CSASLYEGNQETQYF
J: TRBJ2-7; V: TRBV5-1; CDR3: CASSLSQGTYEQYF
J: TRBJ2-4; V: TRBV11-2; CDR3: CASSLVNAGGPIQYF
J: TRBJ2-5; V: TRBV11-2; CDR3: CASSNNRALMGTQYF
J: TRBJ2-5; V: TRBV3-1; CDR3: CASRIHQGSETQYF
J: TRBJ1-5; V: TRBV12-3/TRBV12-4; CDR3: CASSLSGRDQPQHF
J: TRBJ2-3; V: TRBV5-1; CDR3: CASSLASEQDTQYF
J: TRBJ2-2; V: TRBV30; CDR3: CAWSTRYTGELFF
J: TRBJ1-5; V: TRBV10-3; CDR3: CAISDSGTGNNQPQHF
J: TRBJ1-5; V: TRBV20-1; CDR3: CSAKATGNQPQHF
J: TRBJ2-5; V: TRBV7-9; CDR3: CASSLAGTSGGRETQYF
J: TRBJ1-4; V: TRBV4-3; CDR3: CASSQDRQGGKLFF
J: TRBJ2-1; V: TRBV5-1; CDR3: CASSFRDNEQFF
J: TRBJ2-1; V: TRBV25-1; CDR3: CASSPPGGRGGEQFF
J: TRBJ1-5; V: TRBV20-1; CDR3: CSARDRGIRNQPQHF
J: TRBJ2-7; V: TRBV7-8; CDR3: CASSSPSGSAYEQYF
J: TRBJ2-4; V: TRBV6-2/TRBV6-3; CDR3: CASSSPGTAEYF
J: TRBJ2-1; V: TRBV20-1; CDR3: CSAELAGNYNEQFF
J: TRBJ1-2; V: TRBV20-1; CDR3: CSASSTGTNYGYTF
J: TRBJ2-7; V: TRBV12-3/TRBV12-4; CDR3: CASSQAGGEQYF
J: TRBJ1-1; V: TRBV3-1; CDR3: CASSQDPQGRGVAFF
J: TRBJ2-5; V: TRBV9; CDR3: CASSALATGGETQYF
J: TRBJ2-7; V: TRBV6-2/TRBV6-3; CDR3: CASRLAGGIEQYF
J: TRBJ1-1; V: TRBV10-3; CDR3: CAIRETREAFF
J: TRBJ1-5; V: TRBV12-3/TRBV12-4; CDR3: CASSFSENQPQHF
J: TRBJ2-1; V: TRBV4-1; CDR3: CASSHLGLAGGIRSYNEQFF
J: TRBJ2-3; V: TRBV7-6; CDR3: CASSLETSGSHTDTQYF
J: TRBJ1-2; V: TRBV7-2; CDR3: CASTFRDRNYGYTF
J: TRBJ2-7; V: TRBV6-1; CDR3: CASSEPGYEQYF
J: TRBJ2-2; V: TRBV4-1; CDR3: CASSQVPGFSGELFF